This TCR beta chain is from a study of cytomegalovirus exposure and HLA in healthy donors (dated 2017 in TCRdb). Looking at the study overall: An earlier analysis of 550 to 700 of the donors reported about 290 Gb of sequence data and 117 million unique TCR beta sequences from about 179 million T cells. An early release that covered roughly 600 HLA-typed donors contained about 300 gigabases of sequencing data and 75 million to 100 million unique TCR sequences. Of the roughly 420 genotyped donors, 81% were placed in the genetic ancestry cluster associated with self-reported Caucasian donors. The study was designed to test whether signatures of past pathogen exposure could be identified by cataloging public T cell receptors. Using immunosequencing, the study profiled T cell repertoires from about 620 subjects and related those repertoires to cytomegalovirus serostatus. Besides the first cohort of around 700 subjects, a separate validation cohort made up of 120 different subjects was used. To predict cytomegalovirus infection status, the study brought together high-throughput TCR immunosequencing, statistical association of individual TCRs with disease status, and machine learning. To study patterns of TCR occurrence, a later analysis re-analyzed previously published TCR beta repertoires from around 700 donors and added high-resolution HLA genotyping. The later analysis used no new phenotypic data to find candidate immune exposures, relying instead on TCR beta sequences and their occurrence across donors. In an earlier analysis of several hundred of the donors, high-throughput TCR beta sequencing was used to judge whether each TCR beta V gene segment behaved as functional or pseudogenic. Donor age, sex, ethnicity and CMV serostatus were collected together with the repertoire data. A later genetic analysis used genome-wide SNP genotypes for about three fifths of the 666 donors, treating that subset as a discovery cohort. All discovery cohort repertoires had been generated on a single sequencing platform. Class I and class II HLA loci were covered by the typing at four-digit resolution. Typing coverage differed by locus: A, B, C, DRB1 and DQB1 were typed in about 620-640 donors, DQA1 in 500 to 550, DPA1 in 600 to 610, and DPB1 in 472. Because of strong linkage in the cohort, 5 or 6 DR-DQ haplotypes were treated as single units for association and clustering. On average, 235,054 unique TCR beta nucleotide sequences were sequenced per donor among a few hundred genotyped donors of the cohort, with roughly 20% of those sequences being non-productive. What the study reported, not specific to this receptor: A group of highly shared sequence variants was considered likely to be a technical artifact of the sequencing pipeline. A further reported finding was that TCR beta sequences accurately predicted the HLA-A and HLA-B alleles for most subjects in the first cohort. Only TCR beta chains were sequenced in this cohort, and the absence of alpha or paired-chain data limited detectable features. Correlated functional status among segregating V segments might reflect linkage disequilibrium, but an unknown experimental factor could not be ruled out. When HLA alleles, especially DR and DQ, strongly co-occurred, TCR associations were difficult to assign to individual alleles. Most TCR sequences were observed very rarely across donors, whereas some public TCRs were present in many individuals. At a false discovery rate of 0.05, a later analysis linked around 17,000 TCR beta sequences to specific HLA alleles. Roughly uniform sequencing depth across donors was assumed in presence/absence analyses, although this assumption may not hold. The authors suggested that the approach could potentially be extended to other disease states and immunological phenotypes. Broadly in line with IMGT annotations, most TCR beta V segments showed up in productive rearrangements about 87% or about 30% of the time in an earlier analysis of around 550 of the donors. In a later analysis, several top co-occurrence clusters were reported to appear linked to parvovirus B19, influenza, CMV and Epstein-Barr virus. The only immune exposure information available for the cohort was CMV serostatus. The study gave a list of over 150 TCR beta chains associated with cytomegalovirus. A later analysis found that HLA-associated TCR beta chains were more clonally expanded and had lower generation probabilities than equally common non-associated chains. In a later genetic analysis, a missense DCLRE1C variant was associated with V-gene and J-gene trimming of TCR beta chains, and the association was replicated in an independent cohort. The classifier was reported to diagnose cytomegalovirus status with high specificity and sensitivity in both the original cohort and the validation cohort. Because some donors lacked HLA typing at each locus, the association tests relied only on the typed subset. In vitro tests confirmed that a few of the cytomegalovirus-associated TCR beta chains recognize cytomegalovirus antigens. Some IMGT-functional V segments, including TRBV6-2 and TRBV6-3, could not be told apart with the 87-base-pair reads, so those segments were excluded. A later analysis found that most CMV-associated TCR beta chains appeared HLA-restricted, with HLA associations seemingly driven largely by CMV exposure. According to a later genetic analysis, donors in an Asian-associated ancestry cluster had fewer N-insertions in productive TCRs than the approximately 630-donor mean. Because counts were too low, seventeen rarely observed V segments, including chromosome 9 orphons, were excluded from the earlier analysis of some 540 of the donors. In a later analysis, TCR association rates were found to vary across HLA loci, with the most associated TCRs seen for DRB1 alleles and the fewest for HLA-C alleles.

This clone was observed once. It lacks a known antigen. No base qualities exist here, and no much larger clone lies one base off it. The cohort was made up of around 720 healthy bone marrow donors. At the time of sampling, all cohort members were nominally healthy, though unrecorded immune exposures were likely present. The donor was CMV seropositive and belonged to the group of more than 250 seropositive cohort members. Each donor provided a peripheral blood sample, and peripheral blood mononuclear cells were used for TCR beta sequencing. Genomic DNA was extracted from the blood cell samples with the Qiagen DNeasy Blood Extraction Kit. Library preparation employed the immunoSEQ multiplex PCR assay. For the multiplex PCR, a mixture combining 60 forward primers for TCR Vbeta segments and 13 reverse primers for TCR Jbeta segments was used. A multiplex PCR assay on genomic DNA amplified the CDR3 region of rearranged TCR beta genes. The Illumina HiSeq System was used to sequence the amplified TCR beta libraries as 87-base-pair reads. On the study's bioinformatics: A later analysis counted some 74 million unique TCR beta chains across the roughly 700 repertoires, and 10 million to 11 million of these chains were shared by at least two donors. A nearest-neighbor algorithm error-corrected the raw reads and collapsed the reads into unique sequences, merging closely related sequences to remove PCR and sequencing errors. To assign V, D and J gene segments, CDR3 sequences were aligned to IMGT reference sequences. For a sequence to be retained, at least a six-nucleotide match to both a V gene segment and a J gene segment was required. Rearrangements were called productive when the CDR3 lacked stop codons and stayed in frame with V and J; all others were non-productive. CDR3 was defined by IMGT convention, running from the second conserved V-encoded cysteine to the conserved J-encoded phenylalanine. In an earlier analysis of 500 to 650 of the donors, sequences lacking an unambiguous match to a single V gene segment were excluded. In an earlier analysis of almost 600 of the donors, a V segment was called functional when productive rearrangements were above 56.7%, and segregating when the standard deviation between donors exceeded 5%. A statistical classification framework was built for diagnosing cytomegalovirus status from the catalog of TCR beta chain sequences. In a later analysis, V and J genes were assigned by comparing TCR nucleotide sequences against IMGT/GENE-DB human TR gene sequences. Using the TCRdist pipeline, a later analysis assigned CDR3 sequences along with most-parsimonious VDJ recombination scenarios. A later analysis defined each TCR beta chain by its CDR3 amino acid sequence plus V-gene family, and excluded reads lacking a unique V-gene family. In a later analysis, nearly 600 highly shared, low-generation-probability nucleotide sequences were removed to address suspected cross-contamination and a sequencing artifact. In a later analysis, a clonal expansion index for each public chain was calculated from normalized within-repertoire ranks of inferred template counts. Generation probabilities in a later analysis came from a VDJ recombination model fitted to out-of-frame rearrangements, and those results were checked against IGoR. In a later analysis, hypergeometric tests were used to score TCR-TCR, TCR-HLA and TCR-CMV co-occurrence, with a repertoire-size bias correction applied to TCR pairs. False discovery rates were estimated in a later analysis by permuting HLA or CMV assignments 20 times. In a later analysis, co-occurring TCRs were grouped with DBSCAN, and TCRdist sequence similarity was added when clustering was performed within HLA-allele-positive subsets. Repertoires with fewer than 30,000 or more than 120,000 public chains, plus five repertoires with anomalous nucleotide sharing, were excluded from co-occurrence clustering. TCRdb obtained this table from immuneACCESS and retained in-frame rearrangements with V and J assigned. These tables miss some clones; where compared with another copy, unresolved V genes account for less than half of the shortfall, and the remainder is unexplained. The D gene and trimming were derived from the DNA, and the V and J assignments and clone size from that table. This sample comprises more than 150,000 clones, approximately 80% of them detected only once. In total, the top ten clones hold about 1.3% of the sample.

The CDR3 runs 16 residues from the cysteine to the phenylalanine. Only CDR3 DNA is held: 48 bases, read in frame from base 1. Trimming takes 0 bases off V and 5 bases off J; junction bases not matched to a gene: 9. Reading the germline V gene gives CDR1 SGHDN and CDR2 FVKESK. The source is a girl aged 10 to 17 in good health and CMV-seropositive. Material for sequencing was PBMCs. This sequence uses TRBV14 and TRBJ2-7; TRBD2 matches 8 bases in the middle. The DNA sequence is given as TGTGCCAGCAGCCAAGACAAGTCAGCGGGAGAGGACGAGCAGTACTTC. Its translation reads: CASSQDKSAGEDEQYF.